Listed below are T cell receptor beta chains from one sample, sequenced in a study of T cell responses to AZD1222 COVID-19 vaccine. TCRdb's table, derived via immunoSEQ multiplex PCR, lists solely in-frame clones and lacks some. The table has some 91,000 clones, around 94% seen once; the top ten hold about 13%. The sequencing here drew on peripheral blood, taken on day 0 of AZD1222 vaccination. All receptors come from an adult in good health. Both conserved end residues are part of each CDR3. D genes are given only for firm matches. Only part of the rows carry a size: once, few, many, or a class if the clone is expanded.

d_call,clone_size,v_call,j_call,cdr3_aa,cdr3_nt
-,-,TRBV6-6,TRBJ2-5,CASSYPGRIQETQYF,TGTGCCAGCAGTTACCCTGGACGGATCCAAGAGACCCAGTACTTC
TRBD1,-,TRBV9,TRBJ2-5,CASSTGQGFQETQYF,TGTGCCAGCAGTACGGGACAGGGCTTCCAAGAGACCCAGTACTTC
-,-,TRBV20-1,TRBJ1-1,CSASKTEAFF,TGCAGTGCTAGTAAGACTGAAGCTTTCTTT
-,-,TRBV5-1,TRBJ2-2,CASSLGGRPGTGELFF,TGCGCCAGCAGCTTGGGGGGTAGACCTGGCACCGGGGAGCTGTTTTTT
-,-,TRBV3-1/TRBV3-2,TRBJ2-1,CASSQEARGGEQFF,TGTGCCAGCAGCCAAGAGGCCAGGGGAGGTGAGCAGTTCTTC
TRBD1,-,TRBV6-2/TRBV6-3,TRBJ2-3,CASSSRDRGRGDTQYF,TGTGCCAGCAGTTCCCGGGACAGGGGGCGGGGAGATACGCAGTATTTT
-,-,TRBV9,TRBJ2-1,CASSVGSVDEQFF,TGTGCCAGCAGCGTAGGATCCGTAGATGAGCAGTTCTTC
-,-,TRBV6-5,TRBJ1-4,CASSYSTATNEKLFF,TGTGCCAGCAGTTACTCGACAGCAACTAATGAAAAACTGTTTTTT
-,-,TRBV19,TRBJ2-7,CASSPPQRKPYEQYF,TGTGCCAGTAGCCCCCCACAGCGGAAACCCTACGAGCAGTACTTC
-,-,TRBV3-1/TRBV3-2,TRBJ2-3,CASSQDIAQYF,TGTGCCAGCAGCCAAGATATAGCGCAGTATTTT
-,-,TRBV5-1,TRBJ2-1,CASSDGPVSGAGEQFF,TGCGCCAGCAGCGACGGGCCAGTTTCGGGTGCGGGGGAGCAGTTCTTC
TRBD1,-,TRBV19,TRBJ1-5,CASTQGGGSNQPQHF,TGTGCCAGTACCCAGGGGGGGGGAAGCAATCAGCCCCAGCATTTT
-,-,TRBV10-3,TRBJ1-1,CAISESRTGLMNTEAFF,TGTGCCATCAGTGAGTCGCGAACAGGGCTTATGAACACTGAAGCTTTCTTT
TRBD1,once,TRBV10-3,TRBJ2-3,CAIRRFSGGSTDTQYF,TGTGCCATCAGGCGATTTTCAGGGGGCTCCACAGATACGCAGTATTTT
-,once,TRBV5-6,TRBJ2-7,CANPSGSYEQYF,TGTGCCAACCCCTCGGGCAGCTACGAGCAGTACTTC
TRBD2,-,TRBV7-2,TRBJ2-1,CASSSSGTSYNEQFF,TGTGCCAGCAGCTCTTCCGGGACTAGCTACAATGAGCAGTTCTTC
-,few,TRBV10-3,TRBJ1-6,CAISEGGTYNSPLHF,TGTGCCATCAGTGAGGGGGGAACCTATAATTCACCCCTCCACTTT
-,-,TRBV19,TRBJ1-2,CASRGVNYGYTF,TGTGCCAGTCGCGGGGTTAACTATGGCTACACCTTC
-,once,TRBV30,TRBJ2-7,CAWSNKYEQYF,TGTGCCTGGAGCAATAAGTACGAGCAGTACTTC
-,-,TRBV12-3/TRBV12-4,TRBJ1-2,CASGWTVYGYTF,TGTGCCAGCGGATGGACAGTATATGGCTACACCTTC
TRBD1,-,TRBV5-6,TRBJ1-6,CASSSPDRGTYNSPLHF,TGTGCCAGCAGCTCCCCGGACAGGGGAACCTATAATTCACCCCTCCACTTT
-,-,TRBV10-3,TRBJ2-7,CAISEPPRGGEQYF,TGTGCCATCAGTGAGCCGCCGAGGGGCGGCGAGCAGTACTTC
TRBD2,-,TRBV19,TRBJ2-7,CASRNSGSNEQYF,TGTGCCAGTAGGAATAGCGGGAGTAACGAGCAGTACTTC
-,once,TRBV2,TRBJ2-3,CAIKGPDTQYF,TGTGCCATCAAGGGGCCAGATACGCAGTATTTT
TRBD1,-,TRBV2,TRBJ1-1,CASRLTGGFSEAFF,TGTGCCAGCAGACTTACAGGGGGCTTCTCTGAAGCTTTCTTT
TRBD2,-,TRBV10-3,TRBJ2-3,CAISDPGRGGLNTQYF,TGTGCCATCAGTGACCCCGGGCGGGGGGGCCTTAATACGCAGTATTTT
-,-,TRBV6-5,TRBJ1-1,CASSYDSVNTEAFF,TGTGCCAGCAGTTACGACAGTGTGAACACTGAAGCTTTCTTT
TRBD1,once,TRBV28,TRBJ1-5,CASSSGQGRNQPQHF,TGTGCCAGCAGCTCCGGACAGGGCCGCAATCAGCCCCAGCATTTT
-,-,TRBV7-2,TRBJ1-3,CASSPAGGYGNTIYF,TGTGCCAGCAGCCCAGCGGGGGGTTATGGAAACACCATATATTTT
-,-,TRBV30,TRBJ2-5,CAWSRTSIQETQYF,TGTGCCTGGAGTCGGACGAGTATTCAAGAGACCCAGTACTTC
-,-,TRBV7-9,TRBJ2-1,CASHGGRFNEQFF,TGTGCCAGCCATGGGGGCCGATTCAATGAGCAGTTCTTC
TRBD1,-,TRBV9,TRBJ1-4,CASGTGTEPEKLFF,TGTGCCAGCGGAACCGGGACAGAACCGGAAAAACTGTTTTTT
-,-,TRBV30,TRBJ1-2,CAWSVQGGWYGYTF,TGTGCCTGGAGTGTACAAGGGGGATGGTATGGCTACACCTTC
TRBD1,-,TRBV5-1,TRBJ1-2,CASSFGTGVGYTF,TGCGCCAGCAGCTTTGGGACAGGGGTTGGCTACACCTTC
TRBD1,-,TRBV24-1,TRBJ1-5,CATSDSRQGDQPQHF,TGTGCCACCAGTGATTCTCGACAGGGCGATCAGCCCCAGCATTTT
-,once,TRBV4-3,TRBJ1-5,CASSPDSSNQPQHF,TGCGCCAGCAGCCCTGACAGTAGCAATCAGCCCCAGCATTTT
-,-,TRBV15,TRBJ2-7,CATSGGRSTLREQYF,TGTGCCACCAGCGGCGGCAGGTCGACACTTCGCGAGCAGTACTTC
-,-,TRBV19,TRBJ1-1,CASSIFTGSTEAFF,TGTGCCAGTAGTATCTTCACGGGGAGCACTGAAGCTTTCTTT
-,-,TRBV10-1,TRBJ1-1,CASSGGPLNTEAFF,TGCGCCAGCAGTGGGGGCCCGCTGAACACTGAAGCTTTCTTT
-,-,TRBV10-1,TRBJ1-1,CASSGFKAPNTEAFF,TGCGCCAGCAGTGGTTTCAAGGCCCCGAACACTGAAGCTTTCTTT
-,few,TRBV7-8,TRBJ2-1,CASSTNGNEQFF,TGTGCCAGCAGTACGAATGGTAATGAGCAGTTCTTC
-,-,TRBV19,TRBJ1-1,CASSIQGTLNTEAFF,TGTGCCAGTAGTATACAGGGAACCCTGAACACTGAAGCTTTCTTT
-,-,TRBV11-2,TRBJ2-7,CASSFYSALGGLEQYF,TGTGCCAGCAGCTTTTATTCCGCTCTTGGGGGCCTCGAGCAGTACTTC
-,-,TRBV7-9,TRBJ1-5,CASSPMTAYSNQPQHF,TGTGCCAGCAGCCCGATGACAGCGTATAGCAATCAGCCCCAGCATTTT
-,-,TRBV18,TRBJ1-1,CASSKVQVNTEAFF,TGTGCCAGCTCCAAAGTGCAGGTGAACACTGAAGCTTTCTTT
TRBD2,-,TRBV7-2,TRBJ2-3,CASSLGAGATDTQYF,TGTGCCAGCAGCTTAGGAGCGGGGGCCACAGATACGCAGTATTTT
TRBD1,-,TRBV6-5,TRBJ1-3,CASSGTAPLVNTIYF,TGTGCCAGCAGCGGGACAGCCCCTTTAGTGAACACCATATATTTT
-,-,TRBV6-5,TRBJ1-4,CASSYSYGRAEKLFF,TGTGCCAGCAGTTACTCGTATGGTCGGGCCGAAAAACTGTTTTTT
-,-,TRBV30,TRBJ1-1,CAWSDWGRGSTEAFF,TGTGCCTGGTCCGACTGGGGAAGGGGTTCGACTGAAGCTTTCTTT